This T cell receptor beta chain was sequenced for a study of cytotoxic CD8 clonotypes in ibrutinib-treated CLL. Trimming shortened V by 6 bases and J by 7 bases, and 13 bases separated the two germline ends. The CDR3 covers 13 residues. Germline CDR1 SNHLY, CDR2 FYNNEI. This clone was seen a handful of times. Libraries were prepared by immunoSEQ multiplex PCR; TCRdb keeps only in-frame clonotypes and omits some of them. Of roughly 180,000 clones listed, 55% to 85% are singletons. The V and J genes are TRBV2 and TRBJ1-3; D gene unclear. The receptor was isolated from a human donor with chronic lymphocytic leukemia. Sequenced material: PBMCs, taken after 24 months of ibrutinib treatment. In nucleotides, the CDR3 is TGTGCCAGCAGCCCCCCGCCTGCGAACACCATATATTTT. This gives the protein CASSPPPANTIYF.